Presented here are 15 T cell receptor beta chains from one specimen sequenced in a study of CD4+ T cells in melanoma. Some clones are missing from TCRdb's copy, which holds only in-frame ones; the method was immunoSEQ multiplex PCR. The table has tens of thousands of clones, 55% to 75% seen once. The specimen sequenced was tumor tissue. These receptors were collected from a human donor with melanoma.

Concerning this clone: The germline gene is not matched at one end of the junction; a read error may be the cause. The chain employs TRBV5-3 and TRBJ1-2; D perhaps matches TRBD1 (5 bases). Being an ORF, TRBV5-3 has a function that is uncertain. The CDR3 runs to 13 residues. The CDR3 is CASSWQGWDGYTF. The CDR3 coding sequence is TGCGCCAGCAGCTGGCAGGGATGGGATGGCTACACCTTC.

The V call is TRBV15, the J call TRBJ2-3, with 11 bases lining up with TRBD2. The CDR3 is 17 residues long. Germline values: CDR1 LNHNV, CDR2 YYDKDF (reference sequence). Losses at the gene ends were 3 bases for V and 6 bases for J; bases not matched to a gene: 11. The CDR3 is CATSSRNLAGGADTQYF. CDR3 DNA sequence: TGTGCCACCAGCAGTAGAAATCTAGCGGGGGGCGCGGATACGCAGTATTTT.

This clone has just one count. J is TRBJ2-3 and V is TRBV4-1, with no clear D. This CDR3 spans 17 amino acids. Trimming removed 1 base at V and 3 bases at J, with 17 bases between. Per the germline V gene, CDR1 is MGHRA and CDR2 is YSYEKL. The CDR3 sequence: CASSQAPSGLRTDTQYF. The CDR3 DNA follows: TGCGCCAGCAGCCAAGCTCCCTCGGGCCTGAGAACAGATACGCAGTATTTT.

The V and J genes are TRBV19 and TRBJ1-5; tentative D call: TRBD1 (5 bases). The V gene lost 4 bases and the J gene lost 0 bases, with 13 bases spanning the gap. The CDR3 is 16 residues long. Per germline, CDR1 LNHDA and CDR2 SQIVND (reference sequence). The CDR3, as DNA: TGTGCCAGTAGTAAGAGGGGTCATTATAGCAATCAGCCCCAGCATTTT. Encoded protein: CASSKRGHYSNQPQHF.

The rearrangement uses TRBV6-5 and TRBJ2-1; D is unclear. Trimming left V 0 bases short and J 1 base short, with 10 bases between. The CDR3 spans 16 residues. Germline assignment: CDR1 MNHEY and CDR2 SVGAGI. CDR3 sequence: CASSYSSVWSYNEQFF. For the CDR3, the DNA is TGTGCCAGCAGTTACTCGTCTGTTTGGTCCTACAATGAGCAGTTCTTC.

The chain recombines TRBV9 with TRBJ1-2; D is possibly TRBD1 (5 bases). The CDR3 runs to 15 residues. CDR1 SGDLS and CDR2 YYNGEE come from the germline V gene. V was clipped by 2 bases and J by 8 bases, with 19 bases between them. The CDR3: CASSVGRGPSEGYTF. As DNA, the CDR3 is TGTGCCAGCAGCGTGGGGCGGGGCCCGAGTGAGGGCTACACCTTC. The variable domain in full, completed from reference TRBV9 and TRBJ1-2, reads DSGVTQTPKHLITATGQRVTLRCSPRSGDLSVYWYQQSLDQGLQFLIQYYNGEERAKGNILERFSAQQFPDLHSELNLSSLELGDSALYFCASSVGRGPSEGYTFGSGTRLTVV.

The gene calls are TRBV29-1 and TRBJ1-1; 9 nucleotides agree with TRBD1. The CDR3 runs to 14 residues. Trimming at V came to 7 bases and at J to 1 base, leaving 7 bases not matched to a gene. Germline V CDR1 and CDR2: SQVTM, ANQGSEA. CDR3 sequence: CSAYGQGKNTEAFF. The CDR3 coding sequence is TGCAGCGCTTACGGACAGGGGAAGAACACTGAAGCTTTCTTT.

The chain recombines TRBV6-5 with TRBJ2-7, with 10 bases identical to TRBD1. The germline gives CDR1 MNHEY, CDR2 SVGAGI. V dropped 6 bases and J dropped 3; count of bases not matched to a gene: 8. CDR3 length equals 15 residues. CDR3 sequence (DNA): TGTGCCAGCAGAACCGGGACAGGGGCTAGCTACGAGCAGTACTTC. It codes for CASRTGTGASYEQYF.

This chain uses TRBV4-1 with TRBJ1-1; D is unresolved. V was clipped by 1 base and J by 1 base, with 7 bases between them. CDR1 and CDR2 from the germline V gene are MGHRA and YSYEKL. The CDR3 is made up of 14 amino acids. In nucleotides, the CDR3 is TGCGCCAGCAGCCAAGGGGCGGAGAACACTGAAGCTTTCTTT. It encodes CASSQGAENTEAFF.

The V gene is TRBV5-1, the J gene TRBJ2-2; TRBD1 might be the D (6 bases). Trimming stripped 4 bases from V and 3 bases from J, with 16 bases between. The CDR3 has 16 amino acids. Germline V gives CDR1 SGHRS, CDR2 YFSETQ. The chain's CDR3 is CASSPRDTGYTGELFF. The DNA of the CDR3 is TGCGCCAGCAGCCCACGGGACACCGGATACACCGGGGAGCTGTTTTTT.

The rearrangement uses TRBV27 and TRBJ2-4, with D perhaps matching TRBD1 (6 bases). Germline loops: CDR1 MNHEY, CDR2 SMNVEV (reference sequence). V lost 5 bases and J lost 9, with 17 bases in between. The CDR3 is 14 amino acids. For the CDR3, the DNA is TGTGCCAGCAGTCCCTTGGCAGGGGACACCATTCAGTACTTC. This sequence encodes CASSPLAGDTIQYF.

This clone was found a few times. V is TRBV2 and J is TRBJ2-5; TRBD2 is a possible D gene (6 bases). Trimming stripped 4 bases from V and 2 bases from J, with 11 bases between. The V gene's germline CDR1 is SNHLY and CDR2 FYNNEI. There are 14 residues in the CDR3. CDR3 nucleotide sequence: TGTGCCAGCAGTGGTTCCGGGAGACAAGAGACCCAGTACTTC. Its protein product is CASSGSGRQETQYF.

The V and J genes are TRBV19 and TRBJ1-2; tentatively, D is TRBD1 (5 bases). CDR1 is LNHDA, CDR2 SQIVND, per germline (reference sequence). Trimming took 4 bases from V and 7 from J, leaving 16 bases between them. The CDR3 spans 14 residues. CDR3 sequence: CASSTPQGVLGYTF. The CDR3 DNA reads TGTGCCAGTAGTACGCCTCAGGGAGTTCTTGGCTACACCTTC.

This clone is medium-sized by share. The J gene is TRBJ2-7, the V gene TRBV7-8, with D hard to call. CDR1 SGHVS and CDR2 FQNEAQ come from the germline V gene. The V end lost 5 bases, the J end lost 2 bases, and 7 bases lay between the germline ends. This CDR3 spans 12 amino acids. CDR3 nucleotides: TGTGCCAGCAGCCACCGAACCTACGAGCAGTACTTC. Its protein product is CASSHRTYEQYF.

This clone was detected only a few times. The chain couples TRBV5-1 to TRBJ2-3; D gene ambiguous. This CDR3 spans 14 amino acids. Germline V gene lookup returns CDR1 SGHRS and CDR2 YFSETQ. The V gene lost 0 bases and the J gene lost 4 bases, with 9 bases spanning the gap. The CDR3 protein is CASSLGPGPDTQYF. Written as DNA, the CDR3 is TGCGCCAGCAGCTTGGGGCCCGGGCCAGATACGCAGTATTTT.